What follows are 8 T cell receptor beta chains derived from one specimen sequenced in a study of CD8+CD57+ T cells in acquired aplastic anemia. CDR3 and TCR beta VDJ profiling relied on a genomic DNA template. One entry per CDR3 protein, called by TCRdb with MiXCR from the reads. The repertoire holds 250,000 to 350,000 distinct CDR3 sequences, around three fifths seen once, with 6.5% to 10% in the top ten. Material for sequencing was sorted CD4+, CD8+, or CD8+CD57+ T cells (not recorded which) from PBMCs. These receptors were collected from a human donor with severe aplastic anemia or a healthy control (not recorded which).

There are many counts of this clonotype. The J gene is TRBJ1-1, the V gene TRBV20-1, with 7 bases aligning to TRBD1. The junction had 10 bases not matched to a gene; V was cut back by 0 bases and J by 0 bases. Germline CDR1 DFQATT, CDR2 SNEGSKA (reference sequence). CDR3 length: 17 residues. The CDR3 DNA sequence: TGCAGTGCTAGAGATCCCCGGACAGGAACCATGAACACTGAAGCTTTCTTT. Its protein is CSARDPRTGTMNTEAFF.

This clonotype appeared a few times. This chain uses TRBV19 with TRBJ2-5; D is undetermined. The V gene's germline CDR1 is LNHDA and CDR2 SQIVND (reference sequence). The CDR3 consists of 14 residues. V was cut by 3 bases and J by 1 base, with 9 bases left in between. CDR3 bases: TGTGCCAGTAGTATCTTACTCTTCCAAGAGACCCAGTACTTC. Its translation is CASSILLFQETQYF.

As to this clonotype: It is likely a read error, because the conserved phenylalanine at the end of the CDR3 is missing. J is TRBJ1-6 and V is TRBV2; no definite D call. Germline V gene data show CDR1 as SNHLY and CDR2 as FYNNEI. The V gene lost 4 bases and the J gene lost 9 bases, with 13 bases spanning the gap. The CDR3 is made up of 14 amino acids. The CDR3 loop is CASSVAGVGSPLHS. Here the CDR3 DNA reads TGTGCCAGCAGTGTGGCCGGGGTAGGTTCACCCCTCCACTCT.

To note about this clonotype: The junction departs from germline at one end; a sequencing error may be responsible. The chain joins TRBV29-1 to TRBJ2-5, with a tentative D call TRBD1 (6 bases). CDR1 and CDR2 from the germline V gene are SQVTM and ANQGSEA. The CDR3 has 15 residues. CDR3 nucleotide sequence: TGCAGCGTTGTACAGGGCACACTCTACCAAGAGACCCAGCACTTC. Its translation: CSVVQGTLYQETQHF.

This clonotype showed up many times. The V gene is TRBV19, the J gene TRBJ2-7, with D perhaps assigned TRBD1 or TRBD2 (5 bases each). The V gene's germline CDR1 is LNHDA and CDR2 SQIVND (reference sequence). Trimming pared 3 bases from V and 3 bases from J, leaving 18 bases between. The CDR3 consists of 16 residues. The CDR3 DNA reads TGTGCCAGTAGTATCCGCGCCCCCGGGACCATCTACGAGCAGTACTTC. This codes for CASSIRAPGTIYEQYF.

This clonotype was counted once. The chain employs TRBV9 and TRBJ1-5, with D perhaps matching TRBD1 (5 bases). The germline V gene encodes CDR1 SGDLS and CDR2 YYNGEE. The CDR3 is 15 amino acids. Trimming took off 3 bases at V and 7 bases at J, with 17 bases between the two ends. CDR3: CASSEGVMGAQPQHF. As DNA, the CDR3 is TGTGCCAGCAGCGAAGGGGTGATGGGCGCGCAGCCCCAGCATTTT.

J is TRBJ1-5 and V is TRBV5-4, with no clear D. CDR3 length: 14 amino acids. Trimming left V 1 base short and J 6 bases short, with 11 bases between. Germline CDR1 and CDR2: SGHNT and YYREEE (reference sequence). CDR3 sequence: CASSLSGSPQPQHF. The CDR3 DNA is TGTGCCAGCAGCTTGTCGGGTTCGCCTCAGCCCCAGCATTTT. Complete variable domain (other parts from reference TRBV5-4 and TRBJ1-5): ETGVTQSPTHLIKTRGQQVTLRCSSQSGHNTVSWYQQALGQGPQFIFQYYREEENGRGNFPPRFSGLQFPNYSSELNVNALELDDSALYLCASSLSGSPQPQHFGDGTRLSIL.

This clonotype has a single count. The chain is built from TRBV20-1 and TRBJ1-6; D gene unclear. The CDR3 is 14 residues long. CDR1 DFQATT and CDR2 SNEGSKA come from the germline V gene (reference sequence). Trimming took 0 bases from V and 8 from J, leaving 11 bases between them. The CDR3 nucleotides read TGCAGTGCTAGAGACGCCGTTTTGGATTCACCCCTCCACTTT. It encodes CSARDAVLDSPLHF.